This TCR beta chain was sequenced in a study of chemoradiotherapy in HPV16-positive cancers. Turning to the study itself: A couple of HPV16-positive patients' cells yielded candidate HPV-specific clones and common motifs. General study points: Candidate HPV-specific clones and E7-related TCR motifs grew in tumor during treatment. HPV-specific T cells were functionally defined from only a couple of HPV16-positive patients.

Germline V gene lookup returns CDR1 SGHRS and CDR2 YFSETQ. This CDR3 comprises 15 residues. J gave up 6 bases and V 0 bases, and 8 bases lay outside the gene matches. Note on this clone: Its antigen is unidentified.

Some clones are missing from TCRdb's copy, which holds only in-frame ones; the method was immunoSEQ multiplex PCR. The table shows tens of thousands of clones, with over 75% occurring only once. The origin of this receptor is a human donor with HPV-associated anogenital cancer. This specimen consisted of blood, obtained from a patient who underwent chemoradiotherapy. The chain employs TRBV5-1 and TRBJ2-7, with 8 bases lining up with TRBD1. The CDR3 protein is CASSLDVTGVGEQYF. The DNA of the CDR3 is TGCGCCAGCAGCTTGGACGTGACAGGGGTAGGCGAGCAGTACTTC.